These T cell receptor beta chains were read from a single sample in a study of T cell clusters in autoimmune cytopenias. TCRdb reprocessed the multiplex PCR reads and keeps a single row for each CDR3 protein, giving no DNA. This sample's table has over 5,500 distinct CDR3 sequences. These data also featured in a second study, about T cell repertoires in aging, cancer and after chemotherapy.

The sequencing input was peripheral blood. The receptors derive from a human donor in good health. The CDR3 runs from the conserved cysteine through the conserved F or W. Each record gives: CDR3 protein, clone size, V gene, J gene. Part of the rows lack a size; the others show once, few, many or a class for expanded clones.

CDR3 protein: CASSPLGVSPQETQYF
clone size: medium-sized
V gene: TRBV18
J gene: TRBJ2-5

CDR3 protein: CASSIDLLAYGEQFF
clone size: medium-sized
V gene: TRBV19
J gene: TRBJ2-1

CDR3 protein: CASSIVTLGSDEQYF
clone size: medium-sized
V gene: TRBV19
J gene: TRBJ2-7

CDR3 protein: CASSLWITGRETQYF
clone size: medium-sized
V gene: TRBV5-4
J gene: TRBJ2-5

CDR3 protein: CASSLFGIITGELFF
clone size: medium-sized
V gene: TRBV27
J gene: TRBJ2-2

CDR3 protein: CASSLEGGYTF
clone size: medium-sized
V gene: TRBV7-9
J gene: TRBJ1-2

CDR3 protein: CATSDWDRGGGNEQFF
clone size: -
V gene: TRBV24-1
J gene: TRBJ2-1

CDR3 protein: CASRETGGLFSGANVLTF
clone size: medium-sized
V gene: TRBV6-5
J gene: TRBJ2-6

CDR3 protein: CASSPQGLNEQFF
clone size: medium-sized
V gene: TRBV18
J gene: TRBJ2-1

CDR3 protein: CASSPGLLGEQYF
clone size: medium-sized
V gene: TRBV6-5
J gene: TRBJ2-7

CDR3 protein: CAISESKLNTEAFF
clone size: -
V gene: TRBV10-3
J gene: TRBJ1-1

CDR3 protein: CASRQTGGGETQYF
clone size: medium-sized
V gene: TRBV6-2/TRBV6-3
J gene: TRBJ2-5

CDR3 protein: CASTSWGGDGYTF
clone size: -
V gene: TRBV7-9
J gene: TRBJ1-2

CDR3 protein: CSVASGSQDQPQHF
clone size: medium-sized
V gene: TRBV29-1
J gene: TRBJ1-5

CDR3 protein: CASGRQPATNEKLFF
clone size: medium-sized
V gene: TRBV6-5
J gene: TRBJ1-4

CDR3 protein: CASQARQGINNSPLHF
clone size: medium-sized
V gene: TRBV19
J gene: TRBJ1-6

CDR3 protein: CASSPSGQGDYEQYF
clone size: medium-sized
V gene: TRBV19
J gene: TRBJ2-7

CDR3 protein: CSALPGAGTDTQYF
clone size: -
V gene: TRBV20-1
J gene: TRBJ2-3

CDR3 protein: CSVGTTGFGTEAFF
clone size: medium-sized
V gene: TRBV29-1
J gene: TRBJ1-1

CDR3 protein: CASSSPFRAGRGQPQHF
clone size: medium-sized
V gene: TRBV19
J gene: TRBJ1-5

CDR3 protein: CASSLGTSGGSTDTQYF
clone size: medium-sized
V gene: TRBV5-4
J gene: TRBJ2-3

CDR3 protein: CASSLMRGPEKLFF
clone size: medium-sized
V gene: TRBV6-5
J gene: TRBJ1-4

CDR3 protein: CASSVGGGTGELFF
clone size: -
V gene: TRBV9
J gene: TRBJ2-2

CDR3 protein: CASSISPYQPQHF
clone size: medium-sized
V gene: TRBV19
J gene: TRBJ1-5

CDR3 protein: CASSIRFAGNQPQHF
clone size: medium-sized
V gene: TRBV6-5
J gene: TRBJ1-5

CDR3 protein: CATSRDEDFKSTRAFF
clone size: medium-sized
V gene: TRBV15
J gene: TRBJ1-1

CDR3 protein: CSVEEGQDFNYGYTF
clone size: medium-sized
V gene: TRBV29-1
J gene: TRBJ1-2

CDR3 protein: CDPEDQTFNTGELFF
clone size: medium-sized
V gene: TRBV19
J gene: TRBJ2-2

CDR3 protein: CASSVYGGSHNEQFF
clone size: medium-sized
V gene: TRBV7-9
J gene: TRBJ2-1

CDR3 protein: CASSPGAHGYTF
clone size: medium-sized
V gene: TRBV19
J gene: TRBJ1-2

CDR3 protein: CASRTAAGGSGELFF
clone size: medium-sized
V gene: TRBV19
J gene: TRBJ2-2

CDR3 protein: CASSRDSVQETQYF
clone size: -
V gene: TRBV14
J gene: TRBJ2-5

CDR3 protein: CAIRQGAIGYTF
clone size: medium-sized
V gene: TRBV7-6
J gene: TRBJ1-2